This T cell receptor (beta chain) was retrieved from a study of cytotoxic CD8 clonotypes in ibrutinib-treated CLL. The CDR3 spans 16 residues. V was shortened by 2 bases and J by 2 bases, with 13 bases between the two germline ends. Germline V CDR1 and CDR2: GTSNPN, SVGIG (reference sequence). For TCR beta libraries, roughly 2.2 micrograms of genomic DNA were obtained from cryopreserved PBMCs. The table came from immunoSEQ multiplex PCR; TCRdb's copy has only in-frame clones and leaves some out. Altogether roughly 100,000 clones are present, roughly 80% being singletons, with the ten largest covering approximately 30%. A note on this clone: The target antigen is unknown.

Study-wide findings and caveats: Sustained-remission and progressing patients were not sampled at matched times. Rare overall, public clonotypes shrank or held steady under therapy.

The gene calls are TRBV30 and TRBJ2-6; unclear D gene. The source was PBMCs, collected after 12 months of ibrutinib treatment. This receptor was identified in a human donor with chronic lymphocytic leukemia. The CDR3 loop reads CAWSTLLLPGANVLTF. Here the CDR3 DNA reads TGTGCCTGGAGTACTTTACTACTCCCTGGGGCCAACGTCCTGACTTTC.